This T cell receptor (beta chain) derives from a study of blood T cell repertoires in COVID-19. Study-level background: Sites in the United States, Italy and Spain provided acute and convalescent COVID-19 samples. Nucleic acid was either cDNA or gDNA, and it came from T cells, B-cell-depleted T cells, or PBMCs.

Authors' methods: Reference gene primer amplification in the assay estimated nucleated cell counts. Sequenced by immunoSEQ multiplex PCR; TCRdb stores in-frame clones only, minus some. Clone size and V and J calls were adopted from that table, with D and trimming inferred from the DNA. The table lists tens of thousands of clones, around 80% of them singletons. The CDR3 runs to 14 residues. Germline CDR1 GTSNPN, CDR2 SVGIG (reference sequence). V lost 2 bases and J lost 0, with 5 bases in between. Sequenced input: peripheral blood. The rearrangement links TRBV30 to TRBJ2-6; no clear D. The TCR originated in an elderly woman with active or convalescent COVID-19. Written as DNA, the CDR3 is TGTGCCTGGAGTACGAGCTCTGGGGCCAACGTCCTGACTTTC. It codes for CAWSTSSGANVLTF.